The subject of this entry is one T cell receptor beta chain. What it recognizes is unknown. The data originate from a study of neoadjuvant nivolumab and ipilimumab in lung cancer. Study as a whole: The combination arm added day-1 ipilimumab 1 mg/kg to nivolumab 3 mg/kg on days 1, 15, 29. Notes on the study in general: From pretherapy to surgery, tumor richness and clonality rose with dual therapy.

CDR3 length: 11 amino acids. Looked up from germline, CDR1 is DFQATT and CDR2 is SNEGSKA (reference sequence). The V end was cut by 5 bases, the J end by 8 bases, with 12 bases between. Clones were read by immunoSEQ multiplex PCR, and TCRdb kept only the in-frame ones, dropping some. The data show 25,000 to 30,000 clones, about 81% seen once. This sequence joins TRBV20-1 and TRBJ1-2; tentatively, D is TRBD1 (5 bases). This sample comprised tumor tissue, obtained after neoadjuvant nivolumab, alone or with ipilimumab, at or shortly before surgery. The source of this sequence is an adult with non-small cell lung cancer. The chain's CDR3 is CSADQGNGYTF. DNA of the CDR3: TGCAGTGCTGACCAGGGTAACGGCTACACCTTC.